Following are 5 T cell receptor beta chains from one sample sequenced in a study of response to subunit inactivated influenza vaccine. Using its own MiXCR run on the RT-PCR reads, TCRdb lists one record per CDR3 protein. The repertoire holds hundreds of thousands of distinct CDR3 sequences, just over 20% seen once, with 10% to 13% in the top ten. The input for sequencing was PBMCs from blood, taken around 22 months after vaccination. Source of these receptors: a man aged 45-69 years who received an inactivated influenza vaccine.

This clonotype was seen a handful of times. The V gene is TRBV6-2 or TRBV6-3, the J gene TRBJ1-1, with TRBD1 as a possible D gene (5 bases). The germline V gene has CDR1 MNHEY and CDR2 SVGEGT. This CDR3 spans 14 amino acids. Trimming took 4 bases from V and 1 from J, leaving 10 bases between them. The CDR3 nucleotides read TGTGCCAGCAGTTCGACAGCTACGAACACTGAAGCTTTCTTT. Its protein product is CASSSTATNTEAFF.

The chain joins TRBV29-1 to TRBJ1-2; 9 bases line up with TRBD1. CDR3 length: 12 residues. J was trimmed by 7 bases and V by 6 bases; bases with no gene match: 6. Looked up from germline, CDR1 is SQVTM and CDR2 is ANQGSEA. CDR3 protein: CSVPGTGTGYTF. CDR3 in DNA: TGCAGCGTACCCGGGACAGGGACTGGCTACACCTTC.

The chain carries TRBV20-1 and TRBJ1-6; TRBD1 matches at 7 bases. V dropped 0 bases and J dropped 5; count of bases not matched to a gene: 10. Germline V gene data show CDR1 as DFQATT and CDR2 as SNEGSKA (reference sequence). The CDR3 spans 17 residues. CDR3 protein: CSARDLGGGLNNSPLHF. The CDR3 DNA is TGCAGTGCTAGAGATCTTGGAGGGGGCCTCAATAATTCACCCCTCCACTTT.

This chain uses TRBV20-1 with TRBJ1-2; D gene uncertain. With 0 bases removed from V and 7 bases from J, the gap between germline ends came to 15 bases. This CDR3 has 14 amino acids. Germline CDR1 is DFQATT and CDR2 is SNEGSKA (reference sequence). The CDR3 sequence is CSAREIRATGGYTF. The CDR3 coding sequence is TGCAGTGCTAGAGAGATCCGGGCCACCGGTGGCTACACCTTC.

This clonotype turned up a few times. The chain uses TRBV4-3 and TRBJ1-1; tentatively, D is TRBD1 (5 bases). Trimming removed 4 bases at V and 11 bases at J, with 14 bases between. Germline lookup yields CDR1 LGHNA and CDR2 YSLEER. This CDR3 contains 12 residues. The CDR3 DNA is TGCGCCAGCAGCCGGGACGGAGACGGGGCTTTCTTT. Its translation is CASSRDGDGAFF.